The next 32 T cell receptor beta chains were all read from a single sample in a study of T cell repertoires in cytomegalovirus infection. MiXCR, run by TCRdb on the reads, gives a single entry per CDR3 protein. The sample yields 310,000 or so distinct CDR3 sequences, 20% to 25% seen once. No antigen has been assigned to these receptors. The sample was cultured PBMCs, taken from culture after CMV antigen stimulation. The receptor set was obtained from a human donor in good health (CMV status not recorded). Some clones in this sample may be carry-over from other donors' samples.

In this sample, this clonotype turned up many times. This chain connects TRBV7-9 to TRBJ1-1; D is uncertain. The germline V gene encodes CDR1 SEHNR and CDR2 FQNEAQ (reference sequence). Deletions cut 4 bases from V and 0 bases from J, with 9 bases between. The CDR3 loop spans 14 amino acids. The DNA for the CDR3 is TGTGCCAGCAGCTCCGGGGTCATGAACACTGAAGCTTTCTTT. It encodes CASSSGVMNTEAFF.

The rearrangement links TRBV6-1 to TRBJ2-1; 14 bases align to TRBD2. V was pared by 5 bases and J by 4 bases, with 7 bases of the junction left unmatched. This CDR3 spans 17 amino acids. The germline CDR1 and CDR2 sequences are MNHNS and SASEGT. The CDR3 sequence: CASSKSGLAGGYNEQFF. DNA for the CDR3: TGTGCCAGCAGTAAAAGTGGACTAGCGGGAGGATACAATGAGCAGTTCTTC.

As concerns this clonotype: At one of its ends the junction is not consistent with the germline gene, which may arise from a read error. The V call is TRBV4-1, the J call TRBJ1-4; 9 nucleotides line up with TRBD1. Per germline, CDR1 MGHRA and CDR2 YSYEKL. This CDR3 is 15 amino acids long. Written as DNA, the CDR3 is TGCGCCAGCAGCCAAGGGACAGGGGTGCAGGAAAAACTGTTATTT. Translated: CASSQGTGVQEKLLF.

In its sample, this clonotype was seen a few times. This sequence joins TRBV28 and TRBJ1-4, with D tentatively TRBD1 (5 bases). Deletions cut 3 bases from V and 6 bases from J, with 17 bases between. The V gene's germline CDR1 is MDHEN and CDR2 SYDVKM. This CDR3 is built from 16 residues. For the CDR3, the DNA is TGTGCCAGCAGTTTGAGGGGCCGGTGGGGGTATGAAAAACTGTTTTTT. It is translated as CASSLRGRWGYEKLFF.

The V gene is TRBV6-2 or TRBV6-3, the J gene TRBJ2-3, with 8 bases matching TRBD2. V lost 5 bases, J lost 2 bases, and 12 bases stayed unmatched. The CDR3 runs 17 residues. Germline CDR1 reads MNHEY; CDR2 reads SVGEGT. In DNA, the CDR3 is TGTGCCAGCAGTGCCTCAGGGATACTAGCGGTCACAGATACGCAGTATTTT. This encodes CASSASGILAVTDTQYF.

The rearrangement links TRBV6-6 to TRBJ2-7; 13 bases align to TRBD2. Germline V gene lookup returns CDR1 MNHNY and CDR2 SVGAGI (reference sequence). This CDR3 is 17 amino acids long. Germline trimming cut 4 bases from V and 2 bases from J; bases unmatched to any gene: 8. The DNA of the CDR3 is TGTGCCAGCAGTTTAATGGGACTAGCGGGACCCCCCTACGAGCAGTACTTC. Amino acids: CASSLMGLAGPPYEQYF.

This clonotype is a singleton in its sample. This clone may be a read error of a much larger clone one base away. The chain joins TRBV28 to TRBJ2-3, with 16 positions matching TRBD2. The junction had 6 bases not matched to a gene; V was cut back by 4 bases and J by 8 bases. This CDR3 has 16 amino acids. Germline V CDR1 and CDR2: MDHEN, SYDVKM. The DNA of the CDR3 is TGTGCCAGCAGTTCGGCCGGGACTAGCGGGAGGGGTACGCAGTATTTT. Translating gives CASSSAGTSGRGTQYF.

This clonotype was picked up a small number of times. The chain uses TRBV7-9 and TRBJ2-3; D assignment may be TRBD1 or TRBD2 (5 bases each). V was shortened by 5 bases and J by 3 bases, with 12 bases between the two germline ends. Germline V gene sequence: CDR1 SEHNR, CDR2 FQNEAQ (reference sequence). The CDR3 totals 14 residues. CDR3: CASSPRDVTDTQYF. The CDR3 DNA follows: TGTGCCAGCAGCCCCCGGGACGTAACAGATACGCAGTATTTT.

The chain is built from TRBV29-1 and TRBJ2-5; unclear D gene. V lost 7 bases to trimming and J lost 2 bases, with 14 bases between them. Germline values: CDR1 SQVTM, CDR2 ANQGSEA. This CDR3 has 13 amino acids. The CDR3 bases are TGCAGCGGAAAGAATCCGAATCAAGAGACCCAGTACTTC. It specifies CSGKNPNQETQYF.

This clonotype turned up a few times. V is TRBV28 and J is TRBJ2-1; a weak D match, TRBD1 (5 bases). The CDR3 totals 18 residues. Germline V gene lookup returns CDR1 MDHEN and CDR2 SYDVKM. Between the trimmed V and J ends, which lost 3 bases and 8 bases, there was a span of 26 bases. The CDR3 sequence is CASSLPLQGRVLMDEQFF. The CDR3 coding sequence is TGTGCCAGCAGTTTGCCTCTCCAGGGAAGAGTGTTGATGGATGAGCAGTTCTTC.

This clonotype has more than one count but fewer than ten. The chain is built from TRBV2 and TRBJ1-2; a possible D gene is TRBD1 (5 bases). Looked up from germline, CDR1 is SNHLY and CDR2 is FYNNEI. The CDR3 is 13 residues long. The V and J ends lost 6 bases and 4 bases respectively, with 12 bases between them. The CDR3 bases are TGTGCCAGCAGCGAGGTCGGGGGCTATGGCTACACCTTC. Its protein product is CASSEVGGYGYTF.

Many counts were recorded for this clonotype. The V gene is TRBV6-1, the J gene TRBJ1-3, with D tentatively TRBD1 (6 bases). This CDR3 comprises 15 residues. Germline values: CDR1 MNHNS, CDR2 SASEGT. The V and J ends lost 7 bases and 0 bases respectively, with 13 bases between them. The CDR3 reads CASKVVRGSGNTIYF. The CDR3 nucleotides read TGTGCCAGCAAGGTCGTCAGGGGCTCTGGAAACACCATATATTTT.

The CDR3 region is CASSLEGRGKNTGELFF. The CDR3, as DNA: TGCGCCAGCAGCTTGGAAGGGCGGGGCAAGAACACCGGGGAGCTGTTTTTT. The chain couples TRBV5-1 to TRBJ2-2; possible D gene TRBD2, 6 bases. V was pared by 0 bases and J by 1 base, with 13 bases between. This CDR3 has 17 amino acids. Germline V gene lookup returns CDR1 SGHRS and CDR2 YFSETQ.

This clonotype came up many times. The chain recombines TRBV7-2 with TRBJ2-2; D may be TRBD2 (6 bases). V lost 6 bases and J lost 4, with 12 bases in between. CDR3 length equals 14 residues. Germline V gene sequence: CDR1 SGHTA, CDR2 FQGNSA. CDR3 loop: CASSRGLTTGELFF. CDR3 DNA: TGTGCCAGCAGTCGGGGACTTACCACCGGGGAGCTGTTTTTT.

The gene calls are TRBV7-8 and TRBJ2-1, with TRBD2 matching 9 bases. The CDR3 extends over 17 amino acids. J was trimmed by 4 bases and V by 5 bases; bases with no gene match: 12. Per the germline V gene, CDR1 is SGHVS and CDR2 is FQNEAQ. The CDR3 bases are TGTGCCAGCAGCACTATTCCGGGACTAGCAGGGTACAATGAGCAGTTCTTC. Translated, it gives CASSTIPGLAGYNEQFF.

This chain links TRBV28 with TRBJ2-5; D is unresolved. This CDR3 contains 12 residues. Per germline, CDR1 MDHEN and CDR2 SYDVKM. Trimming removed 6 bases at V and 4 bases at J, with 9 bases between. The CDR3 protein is CASSENRETQYF. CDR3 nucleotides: TGTGCCAGCAGCGAAAACAGAGAGACCCAGTACTTC.

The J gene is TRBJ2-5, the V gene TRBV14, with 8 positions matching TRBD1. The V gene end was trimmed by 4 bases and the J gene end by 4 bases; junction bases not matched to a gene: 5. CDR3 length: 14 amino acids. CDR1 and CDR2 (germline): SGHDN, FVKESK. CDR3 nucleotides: TGTGCCAGCAGCCCGCAGGGGGCCGGAGAGACCCAGTACTTC. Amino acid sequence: CASSPQGAGETQYF.

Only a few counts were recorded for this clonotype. The CDR3 loop reads CSVAGTSGISYNEQFF. The CDR3 DNA is TGCAGCGTCGCCGGGACTAGCGGGATTTCCTACAATGAGCAGTTCTTC. V gene TRBV29-1 combines with J gene TRBJ2-1, with 13 bases lining up with TRBD2. Losses at the gene ends were 6 bases for V and 1 base for J; bases not matched to a gene: 6. The germline gives CDR1 SQVTM, CDR2 ANQGSEA. The length of the CDR3 is 16 residues.

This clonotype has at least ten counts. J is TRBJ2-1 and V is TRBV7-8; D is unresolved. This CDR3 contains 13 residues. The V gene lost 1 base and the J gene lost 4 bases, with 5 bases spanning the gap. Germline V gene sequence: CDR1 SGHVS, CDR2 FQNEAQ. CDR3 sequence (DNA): TGTGCCAGCAGCTTAGGCAGATACAATGAGCAGTTCTTC. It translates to CASSLGRYNEQFF.

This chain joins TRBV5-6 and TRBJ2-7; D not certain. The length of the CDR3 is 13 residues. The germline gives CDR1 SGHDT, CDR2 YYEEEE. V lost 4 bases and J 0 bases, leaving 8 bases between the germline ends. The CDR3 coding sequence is TGTGCCAGCAGCACAAGAACCTCCTACGAGCAGTACGTC. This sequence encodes CASSTRTSYEQYV.

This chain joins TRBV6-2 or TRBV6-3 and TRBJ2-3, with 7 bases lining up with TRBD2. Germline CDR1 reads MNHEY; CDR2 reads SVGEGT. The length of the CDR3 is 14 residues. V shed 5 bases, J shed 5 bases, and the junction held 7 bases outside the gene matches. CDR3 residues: CASSMGGVGDTQYF. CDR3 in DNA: TGTGCCAGCAGTATGGGAGGGGTCGGAGATACGCAGTATTTT.

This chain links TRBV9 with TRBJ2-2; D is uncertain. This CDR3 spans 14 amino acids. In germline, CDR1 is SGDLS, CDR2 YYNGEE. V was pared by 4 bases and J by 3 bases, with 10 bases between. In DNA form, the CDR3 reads TGTGCCAGCAGCTTTTATAAGGACACCGGGGAGCTGTTTTTT. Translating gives CASSFYKDTGELFF.

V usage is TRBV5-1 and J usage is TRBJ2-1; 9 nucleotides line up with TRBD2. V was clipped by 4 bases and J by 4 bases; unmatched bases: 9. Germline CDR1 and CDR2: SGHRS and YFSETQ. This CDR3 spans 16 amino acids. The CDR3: CASSDGAGGEYNEQFF. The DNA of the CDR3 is TGCGCCAGCAGCGATGGGGCGGGAGGGGAGTACAATGAGCAGTTCTTC.

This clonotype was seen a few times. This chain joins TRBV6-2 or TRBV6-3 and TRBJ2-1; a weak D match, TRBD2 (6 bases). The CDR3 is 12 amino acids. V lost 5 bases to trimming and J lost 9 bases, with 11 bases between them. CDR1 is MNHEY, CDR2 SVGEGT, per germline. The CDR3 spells CASSETSVEQFF. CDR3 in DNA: TGTGCCAGCAGTGAGACTAGTGTTGAGCAGTTCTTC.

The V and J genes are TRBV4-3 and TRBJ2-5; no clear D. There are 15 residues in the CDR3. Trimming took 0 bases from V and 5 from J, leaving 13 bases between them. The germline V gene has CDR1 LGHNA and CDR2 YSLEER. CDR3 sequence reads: CASSQDRSSFETQYF. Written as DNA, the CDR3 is TGCGCCAGCAGCCAAGATAGGAGTTCGTTTGAGACCCAGTACTTC.

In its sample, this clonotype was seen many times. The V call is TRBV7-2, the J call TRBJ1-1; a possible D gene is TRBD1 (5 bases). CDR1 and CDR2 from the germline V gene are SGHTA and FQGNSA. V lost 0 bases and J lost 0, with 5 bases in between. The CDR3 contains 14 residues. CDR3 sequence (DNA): TGTGCCAGCAGCTTAGCGGGGGTGAACACTGAAGCTTTCTTT. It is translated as CASSLAGVNTEAFF.

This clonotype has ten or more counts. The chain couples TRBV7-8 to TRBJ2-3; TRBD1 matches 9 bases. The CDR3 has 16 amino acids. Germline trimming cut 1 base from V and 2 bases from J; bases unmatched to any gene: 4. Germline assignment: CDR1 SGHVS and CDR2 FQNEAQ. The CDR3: CASSLGWTGATDTQYF. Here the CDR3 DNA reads TGTGCCAGCAGCTTAGGTTGGACAGGGGCCACAGATACGCAGTATTTT.

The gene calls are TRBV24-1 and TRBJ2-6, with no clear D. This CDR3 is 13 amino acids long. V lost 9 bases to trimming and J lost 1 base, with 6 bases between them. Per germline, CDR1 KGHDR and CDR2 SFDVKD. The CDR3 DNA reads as TGTGCCACCGGGATATCTGGGGCCAACGTCCTGACTTTC. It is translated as CATGISGANVLTF.

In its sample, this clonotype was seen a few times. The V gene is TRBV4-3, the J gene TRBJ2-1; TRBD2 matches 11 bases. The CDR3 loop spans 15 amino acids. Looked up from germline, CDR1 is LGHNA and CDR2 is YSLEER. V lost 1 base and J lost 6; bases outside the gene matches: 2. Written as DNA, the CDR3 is TGCGCCAGCAGCCAAGGACTAGCGGGAATCAATGAGCAGTTCTTC. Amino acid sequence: CASSQGLAGINEQFF.

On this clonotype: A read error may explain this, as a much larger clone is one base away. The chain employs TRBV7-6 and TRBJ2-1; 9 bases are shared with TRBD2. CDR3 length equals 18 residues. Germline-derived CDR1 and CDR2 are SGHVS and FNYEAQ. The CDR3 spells CASSLDGGRAVTYNEQIF. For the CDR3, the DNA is TGTGCCAGCAGCTTAGACGGCGGGAGGGCCGTAACCTACAATGAGCAGATCTTC.

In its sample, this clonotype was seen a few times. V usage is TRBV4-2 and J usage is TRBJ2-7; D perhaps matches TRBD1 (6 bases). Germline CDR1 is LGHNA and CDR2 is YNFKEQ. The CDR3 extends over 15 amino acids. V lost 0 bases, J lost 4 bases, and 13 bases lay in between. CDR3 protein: CASSQDGRGGYEQYF. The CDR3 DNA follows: TGTGCCAGCAGCCAAGATGGCAGGGGCGGATACGAGCAGTACTTC.

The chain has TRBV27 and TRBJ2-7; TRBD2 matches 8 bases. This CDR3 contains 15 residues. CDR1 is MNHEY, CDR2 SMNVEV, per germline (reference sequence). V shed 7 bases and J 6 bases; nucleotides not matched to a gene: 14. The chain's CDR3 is CASMKAGTRGGEQYF. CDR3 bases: TGTGCCAGCATGAAAGCCGGGACTAGAGGGGGCGAGCAGTACTTC.